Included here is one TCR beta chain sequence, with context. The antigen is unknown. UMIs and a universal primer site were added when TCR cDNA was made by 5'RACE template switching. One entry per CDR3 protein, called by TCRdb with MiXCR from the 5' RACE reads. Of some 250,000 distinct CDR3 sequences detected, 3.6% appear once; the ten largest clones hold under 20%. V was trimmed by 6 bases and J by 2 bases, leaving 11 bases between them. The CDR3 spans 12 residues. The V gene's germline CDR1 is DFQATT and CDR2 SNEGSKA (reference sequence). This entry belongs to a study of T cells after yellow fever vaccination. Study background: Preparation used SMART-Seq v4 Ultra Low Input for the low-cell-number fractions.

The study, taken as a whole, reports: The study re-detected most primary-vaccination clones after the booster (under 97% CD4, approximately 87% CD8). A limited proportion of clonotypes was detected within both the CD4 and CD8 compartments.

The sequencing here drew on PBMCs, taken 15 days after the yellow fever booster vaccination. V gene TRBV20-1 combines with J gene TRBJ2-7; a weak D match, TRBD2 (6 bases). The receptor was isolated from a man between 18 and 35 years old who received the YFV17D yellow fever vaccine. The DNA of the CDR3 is TGCAGTGCCCTTTCGGGAGCCTACGAGCAGTACGTC. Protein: CSALSGAYEQYV.